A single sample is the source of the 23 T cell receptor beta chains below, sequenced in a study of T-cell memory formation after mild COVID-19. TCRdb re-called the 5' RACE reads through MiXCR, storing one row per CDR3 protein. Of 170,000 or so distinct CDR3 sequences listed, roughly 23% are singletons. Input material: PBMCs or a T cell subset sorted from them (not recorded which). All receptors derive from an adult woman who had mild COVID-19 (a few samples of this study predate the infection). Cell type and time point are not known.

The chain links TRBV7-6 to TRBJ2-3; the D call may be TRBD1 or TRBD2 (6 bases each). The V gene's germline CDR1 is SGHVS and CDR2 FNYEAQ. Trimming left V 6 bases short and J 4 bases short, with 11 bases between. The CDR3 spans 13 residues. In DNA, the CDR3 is TGTGCCAGCAGTTCGAGGGGGGCAGATACGCAGTATTTT. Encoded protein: CASSSRGADTQYF.

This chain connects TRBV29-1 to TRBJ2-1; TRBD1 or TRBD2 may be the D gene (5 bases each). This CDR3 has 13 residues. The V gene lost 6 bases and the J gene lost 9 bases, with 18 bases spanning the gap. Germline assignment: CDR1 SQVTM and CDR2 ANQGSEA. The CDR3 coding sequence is TGCAGCGTGGGGGACCTCTGGGAGAGTGAGCAGTTCTTC. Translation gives CSVGDLWESEQFF.

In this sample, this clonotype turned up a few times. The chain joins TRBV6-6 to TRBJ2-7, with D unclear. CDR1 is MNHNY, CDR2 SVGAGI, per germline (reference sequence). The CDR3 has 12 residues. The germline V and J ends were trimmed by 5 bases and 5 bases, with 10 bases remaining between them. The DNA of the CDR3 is TGTGCCAGCAGTCACGTTCGCGACGAGCAGTACTTC. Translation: CASSHVRDEQYF.

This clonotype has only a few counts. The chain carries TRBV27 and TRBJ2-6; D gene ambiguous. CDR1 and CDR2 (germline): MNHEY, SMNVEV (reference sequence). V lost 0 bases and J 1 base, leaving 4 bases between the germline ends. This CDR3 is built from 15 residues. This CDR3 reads CASSLSLSGANVLTF. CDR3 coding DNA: TGTGCCAGCAGTTTATCCCTATCTGGGGCCAACGTCCTGACTTTC.

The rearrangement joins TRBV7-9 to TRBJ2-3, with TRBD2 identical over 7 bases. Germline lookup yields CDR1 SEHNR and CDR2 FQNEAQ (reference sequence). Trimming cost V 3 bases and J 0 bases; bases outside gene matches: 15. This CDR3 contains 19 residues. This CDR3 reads CASSFPSLADVASTDTQYF. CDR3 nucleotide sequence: TGTGCCAGCAGCTTTCCCAGTCTAGCGGACGTCGCTAGCACAGATACGCAGTATTTT.

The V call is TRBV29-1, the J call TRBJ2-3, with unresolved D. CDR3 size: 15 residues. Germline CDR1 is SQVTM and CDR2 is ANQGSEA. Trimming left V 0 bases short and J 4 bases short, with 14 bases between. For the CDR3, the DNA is TGCAGCGTTGAAGATCGTCTAAGCGTCGCAGATACGCAGTATTTT. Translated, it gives CSVEDRLSVADTQYF.

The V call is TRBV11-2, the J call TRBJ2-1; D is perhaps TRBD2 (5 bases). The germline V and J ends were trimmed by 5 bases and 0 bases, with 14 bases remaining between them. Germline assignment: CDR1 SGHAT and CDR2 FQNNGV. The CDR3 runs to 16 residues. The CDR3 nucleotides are TGTGCCAGCAGCCCATCCGGGATTAGCTCCTACAATGAGCAGTTCTTC. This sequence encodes CASSPSGISSYNEQFF.

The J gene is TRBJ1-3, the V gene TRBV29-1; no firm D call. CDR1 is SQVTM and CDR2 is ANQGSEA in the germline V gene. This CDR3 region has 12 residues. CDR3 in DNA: TGCAGTCATACGGCGGGGAGAAACACCATATATTTT. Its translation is CSHTAGRNTIYF. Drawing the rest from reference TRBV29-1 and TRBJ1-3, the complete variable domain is SAVISQKPSRDICQRGTSLTIQCQVDSQVTMMFWYRQQPGQSLTLIATANQGSEATYESGFVIDKFPISRPNLTFSTLTVSNMSPEDSSIYLCSHTAGRNTIYFGEGSWLTVV.

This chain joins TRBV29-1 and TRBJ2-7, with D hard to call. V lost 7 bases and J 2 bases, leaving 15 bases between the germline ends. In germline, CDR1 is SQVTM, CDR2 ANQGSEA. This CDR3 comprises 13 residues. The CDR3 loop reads CSAGGSLAYEQYF. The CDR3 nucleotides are TGCAGCGCTGGTGGCAGTTTGGCCTACGAGCAGTACTTC.

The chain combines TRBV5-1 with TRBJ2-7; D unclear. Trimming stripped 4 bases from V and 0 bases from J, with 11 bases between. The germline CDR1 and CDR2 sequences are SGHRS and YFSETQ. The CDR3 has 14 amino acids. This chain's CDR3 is CASSPLYNSYEQYF. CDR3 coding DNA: TGCGCCAGCAGCCCACTATATAACTCCTACGAGCAGTACTTC.

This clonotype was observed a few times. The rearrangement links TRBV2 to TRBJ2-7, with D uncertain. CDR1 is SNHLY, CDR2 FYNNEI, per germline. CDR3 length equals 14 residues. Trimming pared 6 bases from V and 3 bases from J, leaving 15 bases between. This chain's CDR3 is CASRITAFHYEQYF. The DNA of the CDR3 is TGTGCCAGCAGGATTACAGCTTTTCACTACGAGCAGTACTTC.

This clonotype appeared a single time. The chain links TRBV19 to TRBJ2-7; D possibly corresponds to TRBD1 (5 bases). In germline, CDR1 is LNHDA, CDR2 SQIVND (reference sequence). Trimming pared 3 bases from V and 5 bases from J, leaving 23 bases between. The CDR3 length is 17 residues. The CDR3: CASSIGLSRVSAHEQYF. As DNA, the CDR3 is TGTGCCAGTAGTATCGGTCTATCCAGGGTTTCGGCGCACGAGCAGTACTTC.

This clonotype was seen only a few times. The CDR3 region is CSAPGTSGALNTQYF. The CDR3 DNA reads TGCAGTGCTCCTGGGACTAGCGGGGCTTTAAATACGCAGTATTTT. The chain joins TRBV20-1 to TRBJ2-3, with TRBD2 identical over 13 bases. Looked up from germline, CDR1 is DFQATT and CDR2 is SNEGSKA (reference sequence). V lost 5 bases, J lost 7 bases, and 9 bases stayed unmatched. The CDR3 loop spans 15 amino acids.

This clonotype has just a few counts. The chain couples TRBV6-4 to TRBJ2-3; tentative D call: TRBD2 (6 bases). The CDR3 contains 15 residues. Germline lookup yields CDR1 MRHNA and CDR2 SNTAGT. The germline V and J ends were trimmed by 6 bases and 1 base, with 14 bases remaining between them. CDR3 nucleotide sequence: TGTGCCAGCAGCCCTGAAGGGGAGGGCACAGATACGCAGTATTTT. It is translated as CASSPEGEGTDTQYF.

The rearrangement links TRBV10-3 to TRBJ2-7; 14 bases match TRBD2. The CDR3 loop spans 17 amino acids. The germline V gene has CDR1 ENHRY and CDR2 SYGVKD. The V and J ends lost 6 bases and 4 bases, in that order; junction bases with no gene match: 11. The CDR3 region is CAISTHPTSGRVYEQYF. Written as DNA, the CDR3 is TGTGCCATCAGCACACACCCGACTAGCGGGAGGGTGTACGAGCAGTACTTC.

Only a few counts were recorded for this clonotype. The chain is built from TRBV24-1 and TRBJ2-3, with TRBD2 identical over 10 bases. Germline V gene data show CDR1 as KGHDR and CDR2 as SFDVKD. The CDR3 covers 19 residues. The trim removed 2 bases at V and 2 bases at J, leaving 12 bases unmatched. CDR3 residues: CATSDYEGRTSGVTDTQYF. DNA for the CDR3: TGTGCCACCAGTGATTACGAGGGTCGCACTAGCGGGGTCACAGATACGCAGTATTTT.

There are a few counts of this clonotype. The CDR3 loop reads CSARDRAHLGRDTQYF. The CDR3 nucleotides are TGCAGTGCTAGAGATCGCGCCCACCTAGGGAGAGATACGCAGTATTTT. V and J are TRBV20-1 and TRBJ2-3; D is possibly TRBD2 (5 bases). The length of the CDR3 is 16 residues. Germline V gene sequence: CDR1 DFQATT, CDR2 SNEGSKA (reference sequence). V gave up 0 bases and J gave up 5 bases, with 18 bases separating them.

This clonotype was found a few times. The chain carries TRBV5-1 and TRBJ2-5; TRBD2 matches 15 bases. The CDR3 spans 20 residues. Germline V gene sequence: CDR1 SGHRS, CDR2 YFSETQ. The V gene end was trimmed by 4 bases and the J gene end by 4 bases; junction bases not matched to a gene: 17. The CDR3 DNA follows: TGCGCCAGCAGCATCGGACTAGCGGGAGGGCCGGAGGTTTTAGCAGAGACCCAGTACTTC. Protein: CASSIGLAGGPEVLAETQYF.

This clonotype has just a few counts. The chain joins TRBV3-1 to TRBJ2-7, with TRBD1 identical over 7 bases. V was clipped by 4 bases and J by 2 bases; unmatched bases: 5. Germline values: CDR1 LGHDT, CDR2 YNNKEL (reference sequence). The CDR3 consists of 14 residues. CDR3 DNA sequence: TGTGCCAGCAGCCCGCAGGGGGAACCCTACGAGCAGTACTTC. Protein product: CASSPQGEPYEQYF.

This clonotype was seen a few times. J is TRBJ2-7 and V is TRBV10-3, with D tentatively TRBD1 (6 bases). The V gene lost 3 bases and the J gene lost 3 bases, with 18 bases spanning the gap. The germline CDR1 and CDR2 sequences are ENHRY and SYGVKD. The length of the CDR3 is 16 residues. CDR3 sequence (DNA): TGTGCCATCAGTGAAGAGGCCAGGGGTCTTCGCTACGAGCAGTACTTC. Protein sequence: CAISEEARGLRYEQYF.

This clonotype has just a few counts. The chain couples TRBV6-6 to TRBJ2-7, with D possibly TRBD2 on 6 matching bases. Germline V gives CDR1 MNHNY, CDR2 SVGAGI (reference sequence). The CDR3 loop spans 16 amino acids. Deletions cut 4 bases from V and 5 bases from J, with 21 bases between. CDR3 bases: TGTGCCAGCAGTTCCACTTCGGTGAGCCCGGGGGACGAGCAGTACTTC. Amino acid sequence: CASSSTSVSPGDEQYF.

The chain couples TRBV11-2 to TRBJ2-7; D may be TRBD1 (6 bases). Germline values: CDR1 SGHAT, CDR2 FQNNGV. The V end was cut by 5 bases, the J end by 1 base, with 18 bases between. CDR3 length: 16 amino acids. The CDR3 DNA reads TGTGCCAGCAGCCCACATGTTGGGCAGGGGTCCTACGAGCAGTACTTC. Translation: CASSPHVGQGSYEQYF.

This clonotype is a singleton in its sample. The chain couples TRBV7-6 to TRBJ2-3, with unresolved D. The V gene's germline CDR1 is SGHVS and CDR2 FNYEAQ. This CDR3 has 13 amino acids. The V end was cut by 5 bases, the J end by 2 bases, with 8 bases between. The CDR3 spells CASSALPTDTQYF. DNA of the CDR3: TGTGCCAGCAGCGCGCTCCCCACAGATACGCAGTATTTT.